Detailed here is one TCR beta chain. This entry is derived from a study of monozygotic twins with cystic fibrosis. Across the whole study: With about 15 PCR cycles, barcoded libraries came from around 3 micrograms of fragmented DNA.

Assay: immunoSEQ multiplex PCR; the TCRdb copy retains only in-frame clones and omits some. The sample records about 16,000 clones, almost 97% being singletons. The source of this sequence is a girl aged 2-10 years with cystic fibrosis. Specimen: blood.

The CDR3 region is CASSLGGNTIYF. DNA for the CDR3: TGTGCCAGCAGCTTGGGGGGAAACACCATATATTTT. V and J are TRBV5-6 and TRBJ1-3, with unresolved D. CDR1 is SGHDT, CDR2 YYEEEE, per germline. The CDR3 contains 12 residues. V lost 0 bases to trimming and J lost 4 bases, with 2 bases between them.